This passage covers 12 T cell receptor beta chains from one sample sequenced in a study of blood T cell repertoires in COVID-19. Method: immunoSEQ multiplex PCR; TCRdb's copy keeps in-frame clones and lacks some. The repertoire holds around 100,000 clones, with approximately 85% as singletons. The specimen was peripheral blood. The receptors here all came from a middle-aged man with acute or convalescent COVID-19.

There are a few counts of this clone. The rearrangement links TRBV7-3 to TRBJ2-1; 7 nucleotides match TRBD2. The CDR3 is made up of 14 amino acids. Germline values: CDR1 SGHTA, CDR2 FQGTGA. V shed 6 bases, J shed 5 bases, and the junction held 7 bases outside the gene matches. The CDR3 DNA follows: TGTGCCAGCAGTCCGACCGGGAGGCACAATGAGCAGTTCTTC. This sequence encodes CASSPTGRHNEQFF. The full variable domain, rest sourced from reference TRBV7-3 and TRBJ2-1, is GAGVSQTPSNKVTEKGKYVELRCDPISGHTALYWYRQSLGQGPEFLIYFQGTGAADDSGLPNDRFFAVRPEGSVSTLKIQRTERGDSAVYLCASSPTGRHNEQFFGPGTRLTVL.

The chain's CDR3 is CSVDHRGGANEQFF. As DNA, the CDR3 is TGCAGCGTTGATCACCGCGGGGGGGCTAATGAGCAGTTCTTC. This chain links TRBV29-1 with TRBJ2-1; 9 bases match TRBD2. The CDR3 contains 14 residues. The V gene end was trimmed by 3 bases and the J gene end by 7 bases; junction bases not matched to a gene: 7. The V gene's germline CDR1 is SQVTM and CDR2 ANQGSEA.

This sequence joins TRBV6-5 and TRBJ2-7; TRBD1 is a possible D gene (6 bases). Deletions cut 5 bases from V and 2 bases from J, with 7 bases between. CDR3 length: 12 amino acids. Germline values: CDR1 MNHEY, CDR2 SVGAGI. For the CDR3, the DNA is TGTGCCAGCAGTCAGGGGACCTACGAGCAGTACTTC. As protein: CASSQGTYEQYF.

The rearrangement joins TRBV2 to TRBJ2-5; D unresolved. The germline V and J ends were trimmed by 0 bases and 2 bases, with 13 bases remaining between them. From germline, CDR1 is SNHLY and CDR2 FYNNEI. The CDR3 runs 16 residues. CDR3 nucleotide sequence: TGTGCCAGCAGTGAAGCGCTTCAGGTCGATCAAGAGACCCAGTACTTC. It yields the protein CASSEALQVDQETQYF.

The chain employs TRBV6-2 or TRBV6-3 and TRBJ2-7, with 9 bases that match TRBD2. V dropped 2 bases and J dropped 2; count of bases not matched to a gene: 7. The length of the CDR3 is 16 residues. Per germline, CDR1 MNHEY and CDR2 SVGEGT. CDR3 sequence: CASSYPSGGPTYEQYF. In nucleotides, the CDR3 is TGTGCCAGCAGTTACCCAAGCGGGGGGCCTACCTACGAGCAGTACTTC.

This clone was detected only once. The genes are TRBV6-6 and TRBJ2-1; TRBD1 agrees at 7 bases. This CDR3 contains 11 residues. Germline V gene sequence: CDR1 MNHNY, CDR2 SVGAGI (reference sequence). Trimming at V came to 5 bases and at J to 15 bases, leaving 7 bases not matched to a gene. This CDR3 reads CASSQGVGGFF. The CDR3 region has the DNA TGTGCCAGCAGTCAGGGGGTAGGGGGGTTCTTC.

The CDR3 loop reads CASSLTENQPQHF. CDR3 coding DNA: TGTGCCAGCAGTTTAACAGAGAATCAGCCCCAGCATTTT. V and J are TRBV12-3 or TRBV12-4 and TRBJ1-5; D remains ambiguous. Trimming took off 2 bases at V and 4 bases at J, with 6 bases between the two ends. This CDR3 comprises 13 residues.

This sequence joins TRBV5-1 and TRBJ2-2; a possible D gene is TRBD2 (6 bases). Germline V gene lookup returns CDR1 SGHRS and CDR2 YFSETQ. This CDR3 has 15 residues. Trimming took 4 bases from V and 5 from J, leaving 15 bases between them. DNA for the CDR3: TGCGCCAGCAGCGCCCGACTAGGTTCGACCGGGGAGCTGTTTTTT. Amino acids: CASSARLGSTGELFF. Drawing the rest from reference TRBV5-1 and TRBJ2-2, the complete variable domain is KAGVTQTPRYLIKTRGQQVTLSCSPISGHRSVSWYQQTPGQGLQFLFEYFSETQRNKGNFPGRFSGRQFSNSRSEMNVSTLELGDSALYLCASSARLGSTGELFFGEGSRLTVL.

This clone has a handful of counts. The rearrangement uses TRBV12-5 and TRBJ2-1, with unresolved D. The V gene lost 4 bases and the J gene lost 7 bases, with 11 bases spanning the gap. This CDR3 region has 13 residues. CDR1 is LGHNT, CDR2 FRNRAP, per germline. The DNA for the CDR3 is TGTGCTAGTGGTTCGCCAGGCGTAAATGAGCAGTTCTTC. Residues: CASGSPGVNEQFF.

DNA of the CDR3: TGTGCCAGCAGCTCCTCGAGTGAGGGCCTCGAGCAGTACTTC. It yields the protein CASSSSSEGLEQYF. This rearrangement joins TRBV5-4 to TRBJ2-7; maybe TRBD2 (5 bases). In germline, CDR1 is SGHNT, CDR2 YYREEE (reference sequence). The CDR3 is 14 amino acids. Trimming removed 3 bases at V and 6 bases at J, with 16 bases between.

This rearrangement joins TRBV24-1 to TRBJ2-1; 9 bases fit TRBD1. The junction had 4 bases not matched to a gene; V was cut back by 3 bases and J by 2 bases. The CDR3 runs to 16 residues. Germline CDR1 KGHDR, CDR2 SFDVKD. CDR3 coding DNA: TGTGCCACCAGTGATCCGGACAGGGGCCCCTACAATGAGCAGTTCTTC. It is translated as CATSDPDRGPYNEQFF.

This clone has a handful of counts. V usage is TRBV2 and J usage is TRBJ1-1, with 7 nucleotides matching TRBD1. The CDR3 length is 15 residues. Unmatched junction bases numbered 14, after V lost 6 bases and J lost 7 bases. CDR1 and CDR2 from the germline V gene are SNHLY and FYNNEI. The DNA for the CDR3 is TGTGCCAGCAGAGGAGGAGGGGGCATTCCCTTTGAAGCTTTCTTT. This codes for CASRGGGGIPFEAFF.